This T cell receptor beta chain was found in a study of cytomegalovirus exposure and HLA in healthy donors. Study-level findings and limits: Specific recognition of CMV antigens was confirmed in vitro for a few chains (all CMV-associated). In a later analysis, several top co-occurrence clusters appeared linked to parvovirus B19, influenza, CMV and Epstein-Barr virus. 87-base-pair reads could not separate some V segments, including TRBV6-2 and TRBV6-3.

J was trimmed by 1 base and V by 3 bases; bases with no gene match: 5. CDR1 SGHAT and CDR2 FQNNGV come from the germline V gene. The length of the CDR3 is 15 residues. In regard to this clone: Its target is unknown.

Use of 60 Vbeta and 13 Jbeta primers characterized the PCR. Sequencing used immunoSEQ multiplex PCR; TCRdb keeps in-frame clones, though not all of them. This table holds some 160,000 clones, roughly three quarters found once. The source material was PBMCs. This chain links TRBV11-2 with TRBJ2-5; 7 bases fit TRBD2. This TCR came from a woman between 35 and 50 years old in good health and CMV-seronegative. This chain's CDR3 is CASSFLSSGQETQYF. The CDR3 region has the DNA TGTGCCAGCAGCTTTCTTTCTAGCGGCCAAGAGACCCAGTACTTC.